This entry lists 13 T cell receptor beta chains sequenced from one sample in a study of patients and donors after allogeneic stem cell transplantation. MiXCR was run by TCRdb on the RT-PCR reads, yielding one entry per CDR3 protein. The repertoire includes about 960,000 distinct CDR3 sequences, more than 15% of them detected once, and 6% sits in the top ten. Sequencing was carried out using blood, either unsorted or a sorted T cell fraction (not recorded which). Receptors were obtained from a human donor who was either an allogeneic HSCT recipient or a stem cell or donor lymphocyte infusion donor (not recorded which). It is not recorded whose cells these are; they may come from a transplant donor.

The table lists this clonotype with a few counts. The chain joins TRBV12-3 or TRBV12-4 to TRBJ1-3, with D tentatively TRBD1 (6 bases). The V gene lost 5 bases and the J gene lost 8 bases, with 16 bases spanning the gap. CDR3 length equals 14 residues. CDR3 sequence: CASSGTYRDDTIYF. In DNA form, the CDR3 reads TGTGCCAGCAGTGGAACGTACAGGGACGACACCATATATTTT.

The J gene is TRBJ2-7, the V gene TRBV20-1; 7 nucleotides line up with TRBD2. V trimming: 0 bases; J trimming: 3 bases; junction bases outside the gene matches: 5. The germline CDR1 and CDR2 sequences are DFQATT and SNEGSKA (reference sequence). The CDR3 totals 14 residues. In DNA, the CDR3 is TGCAGTGCTAGAGATGGAACGGGAGGCTACGAGCAGTACTTC. It is translated as CSARDGTGGYEQYF.

This clonotype showed up just a few times. V is TRBV3-1 and J is TRBJ1-4, with no clear D. Germline loops: CDR1 LGHDT, CDR2 YNNKEL (reference sequence). The CDR3 has 17 residues. The V end was cut by 3 bases, the J end by 0 bases, with 14 bases between. Here the CDR3 reads CASSHRWTVATNEKLFF. The CDR3 DNA sequence: TGTGCCAGCAGCCACAGATGGACGGTCGCAACTAATGAAAAACTGTTTTTT.

This clonotype occurred a few times. The chain joins TRBV6-5 to TRBJ1-6, with a possible D match to TRBD1 (5 bases). The CDR3 runs 19 residues. CDR1 and CDR2 (germline): MNHEY, SVGAGI. The V end lost 0 bases, the J end lost 0 bases, and 15 bases lay between the germline ends. CDR3 protein: CASSYSGGPHSSYNSPLHF. DNA of the CDR3: TGTGCCAGCAGTTACTCGGGGGGACCTCATAGCTCCTATAATTCACCCCTCCACTTT.

The gene calls are TRBV20-1 and TRBJ1-1; 8 bases align to TRBD1. The CDR3 runs to 13 residues. The germline gives CDR1 DFQATT, CDR2 SNEGSKA (reference sequence). The DNA for the CDR3 is TGCAGGCAACGGACAGGGATGAACACTGAAGCTTTCTTT. Its protein product is CRQRTGMNTEAFF.

This clonotype has more than one count but fewer than ten. This chain joins TRBV24-1 and TRBJ2-1; no definite D call. The germline V and J ends were trimmed by 3 bases and 4 bases, with 12 bases remaining between them. Germline values: CDR1 KGHDR, CDR2 SFDVKD. There are 15 residues in the CDR3. The CDR3 loop reads CATSDPRRRYNEQFF. The CDR3 nucleotides read TGTGCCACCAGTGATCCGAGACGGCGTTACAATGAGCAGTTCTTC.

This clonotype was seen more than once but under ten times. The CDR3 region has the DNA TGTGCCAGCACTCTGGGTGCCGAGCAGTACTTC. This gives the protein CASTLGAEQYF. This chain joins TRBV27 and TRBJ2-7, with D hard to call. V lost 7 bases, J lost 6 bases, and 10 bases lay in between. Germline values: CDR1 MNHEY, CDR2 SMNVEV (reference sequence). CDR3 size: 11 residues.

This clonotype has more than one count but fewer than ten. CDR3: CASSLNTNYEQYF. The CDR3 DNA reads TGCGCCAGCAGCCTTAACACAAATTACGAGCAGTACTTC. The genes are TRBV5-1 and TRBJ2-7, with D unclear. V dropped 4 bases and J dropped 4 bases, with 12 bases sitting between them. The CDR3 runs 13 residues. The germline gives CDR1 SGHRS, CDR2 YFSETQ.

V usage is TRBV7-3 and J usage is TRBJ2-3; 7 bases map to TRBD1. The V gene's germline CDR1 is SGHTA and CDR2 FQGTGA. The CDR3 loop spans 14 amino acids. V lost 4 bases and J lost 6; bases outside the gene matches: 7. CDR3 bases: TGTGCCAGCAGCTCCCGAGGGGGCCTGGATACGCAGTATTTT. Its protein is CASSSRGGLDTQYF.

The chain has TRBV7-8 and TRBJ1-5, with a possible D match to TRBD1 (5 bases). With 1 base removed from V and 1 base from J, the gap between germline ends came to 14 bases. The CDR3 covers 17 residues. Germline CDR1 reads SGHVS; CDR2 reads FQNEAQ. This CDR3 is CASSLEGRGWSNQPQHF. The CDR3 nucleotides are TGTGCCAGCAGCTTAGAGGGTAGGGGCTGGAGCAATCAGCCCCAGCATTTT.

This clonotype was seen only a few times. The chain joins TRBV7-9 to TRBJ1-1; 8 nucleotides match TRBD1. Trimming cost V 10 bases and J 3 bases; bases outside gene matches: 7. In germline, CDR1 is SEHNR, CDR2 FQNEAQ (reference sequence). This CDR3 contains 13 residues. The CDR3 here is CAIRQGWDTEAFF. As DNA, the CDR3 is TGTGCCATCAGACAGGGGTGGGACACTGAAGCTTTCTTT.

A few counts support this clonotype. The rearrangement links TRBV9 to TRBJ2-3; tentative D call: TRBD2 (5 bases). The CDR3 runs to 16 residues. Trimming stripped 3 bases from V and 4 bases from J, with 18 bases between. Germline V gene data show CDR1 as SGDLS and CDR2 as YYNGEE. The CDR3: CASSEGRAESPDTQYF. CDR3 nucleotide sequence: TGTGCCAGCAGCGAAGGAAGAGCGGAGTCCCCAGATACGCAGTATTTT.

This clonotype appeared a few times. The rearrangement joins TRBV29-1 to TRBJ2-2; maybe TRBD1 (5 bases). Trimming removed 3 bases from V and 1 base from J, with 9 bases in between. The germline CDR1 and CDR2 sequences are SQVTM and ANQGSEA. The CDR3 is made up of 14 amino acids. In DNA form, the CDR3 reads TGCAGCGTTGACGACAGCGAGAACACCGGGGAGCTGTTTTTT. Translation: CSVDDSENTGELFF.